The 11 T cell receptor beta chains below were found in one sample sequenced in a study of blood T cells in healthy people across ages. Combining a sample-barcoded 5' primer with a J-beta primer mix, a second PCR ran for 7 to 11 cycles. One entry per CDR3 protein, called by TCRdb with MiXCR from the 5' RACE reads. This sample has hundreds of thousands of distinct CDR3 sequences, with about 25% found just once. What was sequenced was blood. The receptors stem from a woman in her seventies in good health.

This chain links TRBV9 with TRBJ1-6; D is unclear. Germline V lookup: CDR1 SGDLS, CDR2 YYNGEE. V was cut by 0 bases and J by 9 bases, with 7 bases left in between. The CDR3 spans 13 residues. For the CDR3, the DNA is TGTGCCAGCAGCGTAGAGGGAAGTTCACCCCTCCACTTT. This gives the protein CASSVEGSSPLHF. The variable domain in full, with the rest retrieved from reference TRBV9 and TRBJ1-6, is DSGVTQTPKHLITATGQRVTLRCSPRSGDLSVYWYQQSLDQGLQFLIQYYNGEERAKGNILERFSAQQFPDLHSELNLSSLELGDSALYFCASSVEGSSPLHFGNGTRLTVT.

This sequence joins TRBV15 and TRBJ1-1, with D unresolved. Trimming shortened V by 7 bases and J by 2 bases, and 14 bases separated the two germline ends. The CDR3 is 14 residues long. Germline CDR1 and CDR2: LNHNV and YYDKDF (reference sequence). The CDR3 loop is CATIRGRENTEAFF. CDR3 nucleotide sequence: TGTGCCACCATTCGAGGGAGGGAAAACACTGAAGCTTTCTTT.

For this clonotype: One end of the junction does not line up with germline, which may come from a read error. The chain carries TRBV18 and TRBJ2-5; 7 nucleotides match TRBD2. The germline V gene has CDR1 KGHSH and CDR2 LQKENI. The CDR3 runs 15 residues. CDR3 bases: TGTGCCGGCTCACCAACACGCGGGGGCCAAGAGACCCAGTACTTC. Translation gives CAGSPTRGGQETQYF.

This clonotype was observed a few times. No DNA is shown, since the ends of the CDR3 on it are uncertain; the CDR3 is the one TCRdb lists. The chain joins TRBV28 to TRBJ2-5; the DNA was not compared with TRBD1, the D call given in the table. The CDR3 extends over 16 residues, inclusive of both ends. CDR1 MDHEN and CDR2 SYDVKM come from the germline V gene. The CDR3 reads CASSTSKGGLTYEQYF.

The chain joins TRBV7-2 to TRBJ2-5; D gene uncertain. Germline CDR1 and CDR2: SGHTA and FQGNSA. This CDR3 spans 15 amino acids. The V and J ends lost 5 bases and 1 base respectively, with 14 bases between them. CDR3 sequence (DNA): TGTGCCAGCAGCCCCTCCGGCCACAGCCAAGAGACCCAGTACTTC. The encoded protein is CASSPSGHSQETQYF.

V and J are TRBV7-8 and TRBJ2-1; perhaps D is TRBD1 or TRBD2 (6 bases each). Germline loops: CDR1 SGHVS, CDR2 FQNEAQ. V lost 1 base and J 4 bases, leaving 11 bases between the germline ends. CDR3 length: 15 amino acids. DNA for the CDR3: TGTGCCAGCAGCTTAGAGGGGGGCGCTTACAATGAGCAGTTCTTC. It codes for CASSLEGGAYNEQFF.

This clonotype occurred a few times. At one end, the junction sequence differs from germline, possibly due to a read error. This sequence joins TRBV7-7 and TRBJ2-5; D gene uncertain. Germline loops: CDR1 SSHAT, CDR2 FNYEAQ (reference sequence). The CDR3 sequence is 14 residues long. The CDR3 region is CASSLVYNQETQYF. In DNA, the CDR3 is TGTGCTAGCAGCTTAGTTTATAACCAAGAGACCCAGTACTTC.

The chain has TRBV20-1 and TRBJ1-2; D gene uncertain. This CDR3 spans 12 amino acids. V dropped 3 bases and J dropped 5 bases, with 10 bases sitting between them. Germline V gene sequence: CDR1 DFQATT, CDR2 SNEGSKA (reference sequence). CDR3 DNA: TGCAGTGCTAGTATGCACTCTTATGGCTACACCTTC. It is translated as CSASMHSYGYTF.

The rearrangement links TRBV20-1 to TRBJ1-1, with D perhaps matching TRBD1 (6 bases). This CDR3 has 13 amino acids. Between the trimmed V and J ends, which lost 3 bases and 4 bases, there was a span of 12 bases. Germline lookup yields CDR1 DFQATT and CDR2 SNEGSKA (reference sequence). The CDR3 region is CSARGALGTEAFF. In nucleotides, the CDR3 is TGCAGTGCTAGGGGGGCCCTTGGCACTGAAGCTTTCTTT.

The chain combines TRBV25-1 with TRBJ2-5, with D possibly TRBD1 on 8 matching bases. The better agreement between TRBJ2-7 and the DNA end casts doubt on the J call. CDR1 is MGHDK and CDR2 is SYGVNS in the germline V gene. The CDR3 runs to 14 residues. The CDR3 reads CASTLGQGGYEQYF. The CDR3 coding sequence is TGTGCCAGCACCCTAGGACAGGGAGGGTACGAGCAGTACTTC.

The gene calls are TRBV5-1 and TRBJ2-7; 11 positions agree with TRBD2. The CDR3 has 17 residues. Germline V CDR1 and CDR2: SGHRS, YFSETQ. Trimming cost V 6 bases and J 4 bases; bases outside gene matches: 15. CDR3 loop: CASIPDSGTSGTYEQYF. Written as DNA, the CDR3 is TGCGCCAGCATACCGGACTCCGGGACTAGCGGAACTTACGAGCAGTACTTC.